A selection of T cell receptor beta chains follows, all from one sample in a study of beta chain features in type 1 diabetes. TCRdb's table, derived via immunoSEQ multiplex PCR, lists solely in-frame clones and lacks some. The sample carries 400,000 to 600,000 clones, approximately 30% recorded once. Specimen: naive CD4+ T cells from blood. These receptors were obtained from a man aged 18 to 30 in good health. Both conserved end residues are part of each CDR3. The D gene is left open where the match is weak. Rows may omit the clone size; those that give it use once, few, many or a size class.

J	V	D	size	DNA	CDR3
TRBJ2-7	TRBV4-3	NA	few	TGCGCCAGCAGCCTTAACAGGGTGAGCTCCTACGAGCAGTACTTC	CASSLNRVSSYEQYF
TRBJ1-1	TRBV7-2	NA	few	TGTGCCAGCAGCCCAAGGACTGCGAACACTGAAGCTTTCTTT	CASSPRTANTEAFF
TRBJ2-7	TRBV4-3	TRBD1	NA	TGCGCCAGCAGCCATGGGGGACAGGGCCCCTACGAGCAGTACTTC	CASSHGGQGPYEQYF
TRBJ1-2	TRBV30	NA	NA	TGTGCCTGGAGTGTACAATTGGCAGGGCGGAGTGGCTACACCTTC	CAWSVQLAGRSGYTF
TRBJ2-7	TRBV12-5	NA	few	TGTGCTAGTGGACCTCCTGGCTCCTACGAGCAGTACTTC	CASGPPGSYEQYF
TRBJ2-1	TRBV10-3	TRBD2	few	TGTGCCATCAGGGGGACTAGCGGGATGTTTGAGCAGTTCTTC	CAIRGTSGMFEQFF
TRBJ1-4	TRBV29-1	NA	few	TGCAGCGTTGAAATTGCCCTCCATGAAAAACTGTTTTTT	CSVEIALHEKLFF
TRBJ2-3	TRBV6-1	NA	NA	TGTGCCAGCAGTCTGACTCAGAGGACAGATACGCAGTATTTT	CASSLTQRTDTQYF
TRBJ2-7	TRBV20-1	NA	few	TGCAGTGCCCACAGCTCCTACGAGCAGTACTTC	CSAHSSYEQYF
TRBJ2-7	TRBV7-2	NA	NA	TGTGCCAGCAGTCGAACCCCCCCGGGGGCCGTAACCTACGAGCAGTACTTC	CASSRTPPGAVTYEQYF
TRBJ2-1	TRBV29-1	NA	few	TGCAGCGTGAGGGGCGGAGTCAGCTCCTACAATGAGCAGTTCTTC	CSVRGGVSSYNEQFF
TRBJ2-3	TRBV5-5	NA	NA	TGTGCCAGCAGCTTGGACTCCACTACGCAGTATTTT	CASSLDSTTQYF
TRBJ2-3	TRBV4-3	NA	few	TGCGCCAGCAGCCAAGAGCAGGGGAGCACAGATACGCAGTATTTT	CASSQEQGSTDTQYF
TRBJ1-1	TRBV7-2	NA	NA	TGTGCCAGCAGCTTAGTGAGGTATGGCACTGAAGCTTTCTTT	CASSLVRYGTEAFF
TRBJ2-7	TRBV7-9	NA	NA	TGTGCCACCCCCATAGGCGGGGGCTATTCCTACGAGCAGTACTTC	CATPIGGGYSYEQYF
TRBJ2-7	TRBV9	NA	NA	TGTGCCAGCAGCGTAGCTAAGGGGATTGATGAGCAGTACTTC	CASSVAKGIDEQYF
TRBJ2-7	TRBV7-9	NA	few	TGTGCCAGCAGCCGAGACAGTAGCTCCTACGAGCAGTACTTC	CASSRDSSSYEQYF
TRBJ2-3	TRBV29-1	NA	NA	TGCAGCGTTTGTGGCAGGGGGGAGACAGATACGCAGTATTTT	CSVCGRGETDTQYF
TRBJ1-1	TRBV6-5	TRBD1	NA	TGTGCCAGCAGTCTCTCCGGGACAGGGGAAGCTTTCTTT	CASSLSGTGEAFF
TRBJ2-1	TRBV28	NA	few	TGTGCCAGCAGCAAGTCTCGGGGTGGAGAGCAGTTCTTC	CASSKSRGGEQFF
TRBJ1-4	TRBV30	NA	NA	TGTGCCTGGAGCTCGGGGTTCGGTGAAAAACTGTTTTTT	CAWSSGFGEKLFF
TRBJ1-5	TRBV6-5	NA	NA	TGTGCCAGCAGTTACCCCGAGGGCAATCAGCCCCAGCATTTT	CASSYPEGNQPQHF
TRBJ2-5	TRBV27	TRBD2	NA	TGTGCCCGACGTCGCGGGAGGTTGGAGGGAGAGACCCAGTACTTC	CARRRGRLEGETQYF
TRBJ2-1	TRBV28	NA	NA	TGTGCCAGCAGACCAAACGGGATAAATGAGCAGTTCTTC	CASRPNGINEQFF
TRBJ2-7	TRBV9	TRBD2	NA	TGTGCCAGCAGCGTTGGGAGCGGGGAAGATGCCTACGAGCAGTACTTC	CASSVGSGEDAYEQYF
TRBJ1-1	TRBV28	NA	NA	TGTGCCAGCAGTTCGCCCCAGGGGAGTTACACTGAAGCTTTCTTT	CASSSPQGSYTEAFF
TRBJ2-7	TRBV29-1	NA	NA	TGCAGCGTTCACACCGATAGCGGTCCCTACGAGCAGTACTTC	CSVHTDSGPYEQYF
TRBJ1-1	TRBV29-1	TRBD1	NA	TGCAGCGTTCAGGACAGGGGAGGAACTGAAGCTTTCTTT	CSVQDRGGTEAFF
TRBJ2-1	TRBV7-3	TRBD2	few	TGTGCCAGCAGCCCAAGAAGGACTAGCAGTTCCTACAATGAGCAGTTCTTC	CASSPRRTSSSYNEQFF
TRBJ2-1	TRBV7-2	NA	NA	TGTGCCAGCAGCCTCAGCCGCAATGAGCAGTTCTTC	CASSLSRNEQFF
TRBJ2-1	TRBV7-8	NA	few	TGTGCCACGGTGGAGGGCAATGAGCAGTTCTTC	CATVEGNEQFF
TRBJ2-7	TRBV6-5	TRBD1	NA	TGTGCCAGCAGCCGAACAGGGGGCAGGTCCTACGAGCAGTACTTC	CASSRTGGRSYEQYF
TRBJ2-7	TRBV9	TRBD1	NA	TGTGCCAGCAGCGTAGACCCGGGACAGACCTACGAGCAGTACTTC	CASSVDPGQTYEQYF
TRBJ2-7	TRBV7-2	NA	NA	TGTGCCAGCAGCTTAGGAGGGGGCGAGCAGTACTTC	CASSLGGGEQYF
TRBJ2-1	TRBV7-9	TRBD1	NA	TGTGCCAGCAGTAGTAGGACAGGGTTGCTTGAGCAGTTCTTC	CASSSRTGLLEQFF
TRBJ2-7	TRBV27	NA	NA	TGTGCCAGCCATCCGTCGGGAGAGGGGCACTCCTACGAGCAGTACTTC	CASHPSGEGHSYEQYF
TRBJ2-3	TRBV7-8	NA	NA	TGTGCCAGCAGCTTAGGGTCAGGCACAGATACGCAGTATTTT	CASSLGSGTDTQYF
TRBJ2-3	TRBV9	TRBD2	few	TGTGCCAGCAGCGTAGGACTAGCGGGCACAGATACGCAGTATTTT	CASSVGLAGTDTQYF
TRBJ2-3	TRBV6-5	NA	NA	TGTGCCAGCCGGCGCGCAGATACGCAGTATTTT	CASRRADTQYF
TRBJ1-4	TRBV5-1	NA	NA	TGCGCCAGCAGCTTGGCCGGGCTCGGTAATGAAAAACTGTTTTTT	CASSLAGLGNEKLFF
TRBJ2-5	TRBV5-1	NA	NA	TGCGCCAGCAGCATTGACACCTTGGAAGAGACCCAGTACTTC	CASSIDTLEETQYF
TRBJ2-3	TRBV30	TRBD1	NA	TGTGCCTGGAACAGGGGAGATACGCAGTATTTT	CAWNRGDTQYF
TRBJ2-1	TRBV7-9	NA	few	TGTGCCAGCAGCTTAGCAGGGGTTCCTGAGCAGTTCTTC	CASSLAGVPEQFF
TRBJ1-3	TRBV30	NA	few	TGTGCCTGGAAGGGATTCTCTGGAAACACCATATATTTT	CAWKGFSGNTIYF
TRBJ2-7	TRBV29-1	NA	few	TGCAGCGTTAGCTTCCTTTCGGGCGCGTCCTACGAGCAGTACTTC	CSVSFLSGASYEQYF
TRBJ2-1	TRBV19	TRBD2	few	TGTGCCAGTAGTTTCCTCCCGGCGGGAGGTTACAATGAGCAGTTCTTC	CASSFLPAGGYNEQFF
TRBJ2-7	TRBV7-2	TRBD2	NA	TGTGCCAGCAGCTTAGGACTAGCGCAATCCTACGAGCAGTACTTC	CASSLGLAQSYEQYF
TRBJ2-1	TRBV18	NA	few	TGTGCCAGCTCACCGGGGGGACCCTACAATGAGCAGTTCTTC	CASSPGGPYNEQFF
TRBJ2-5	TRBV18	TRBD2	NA	TGTGCCAGCTCTGCTAGCGGGCGGAACCAAGAGACCCAGTACTTC	CASSASGRNQETQYF
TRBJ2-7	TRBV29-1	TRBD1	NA	TGCAGCGTTGGGGACAGTTACTACGAGCAGTACTTC	CSVGDSYYEQYF
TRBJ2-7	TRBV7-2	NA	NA	TGTGCCAGCAGCTGGGGACTGTACTACGAGCAGTACTTC	CASSWGLYYEQYF
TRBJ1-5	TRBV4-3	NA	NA	TGCGCCAGCAGCCAAGACACGTATCAGCCCCAGCATTTT	CASSQDTYQPQHF